This T cell receptor (beta chain) was captured in a study of blood T cell repertoires in COVID-19. Across the whole study: Some COVID-19 samples were acute and others convalescent; all came from the United States, Italy and Spain. The analysed material was cDNA or gDNA that came from T cells, B-cell-depleted T cells, or PBMCs.

There are 13 residues in the CDR3. V was cut by 5 bases and J by 6 bases, with 13 bases left in between. Per the study methods: Amplifying reference gene primers gave estimates of nucleated cell counts. The method was immunoSEQ multiplex PCR; TCRdb's version includes in-frame clones alone and lacks a portion of them. The V and J calls and the clone size are those of that table, but D and trimming were determined from the DNA. The repertoire includes about 86,000 clones, roughly 84% of them detected once, and 30% to 35% sits in the top ten. The rearrangement uses TRBV12-3 or TRBV12-4 and TRBJ1-1; D is perhaps TRBD1 (6 bases). The clonotype was recovered from a woman older than 75 with active or convalescent COVID-19. Material for sequencing was peripheral blood. DNA for the CDR3: TGTGCCAGCAGTCGGGACACGCGCTCTGAAGCTTTCTTT. Amino acids: CASSRDTRSEAFF.